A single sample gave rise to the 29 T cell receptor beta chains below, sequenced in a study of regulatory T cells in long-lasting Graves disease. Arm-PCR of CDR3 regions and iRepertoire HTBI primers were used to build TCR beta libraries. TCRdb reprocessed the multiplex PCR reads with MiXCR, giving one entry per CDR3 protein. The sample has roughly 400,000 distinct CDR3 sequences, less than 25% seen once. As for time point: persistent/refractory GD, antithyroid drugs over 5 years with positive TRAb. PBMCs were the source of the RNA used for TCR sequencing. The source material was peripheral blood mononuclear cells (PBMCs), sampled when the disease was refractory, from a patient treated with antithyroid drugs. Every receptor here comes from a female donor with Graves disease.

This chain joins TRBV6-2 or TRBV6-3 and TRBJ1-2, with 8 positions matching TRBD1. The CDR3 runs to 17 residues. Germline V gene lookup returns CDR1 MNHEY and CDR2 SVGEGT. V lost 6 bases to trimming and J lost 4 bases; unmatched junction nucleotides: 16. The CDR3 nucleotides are TGTGCCAGCAGAGATAGGACAGGGCTTAAGACTTCCTATGGCTACACCTTC. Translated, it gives CASRDRTGLKTSYGYTF.

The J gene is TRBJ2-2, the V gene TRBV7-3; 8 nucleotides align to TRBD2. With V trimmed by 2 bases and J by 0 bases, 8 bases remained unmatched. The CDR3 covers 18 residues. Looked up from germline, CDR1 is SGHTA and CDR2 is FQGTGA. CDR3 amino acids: CASSLASGSAANTGELFF. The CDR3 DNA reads TGTGCCAGCAGCTTAGCCAGCGGGAGCGCTGCGAACACCGGGGAGCTGTTTTTT.

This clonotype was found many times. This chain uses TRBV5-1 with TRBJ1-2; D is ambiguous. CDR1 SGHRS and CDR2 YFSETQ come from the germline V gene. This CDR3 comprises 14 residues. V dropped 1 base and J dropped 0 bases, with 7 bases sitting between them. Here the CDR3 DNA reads TGCGCCAGCAGCTTGACGGCAACTAACTATGGCTACACCTTC. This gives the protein CASSLTATNYGYTF.

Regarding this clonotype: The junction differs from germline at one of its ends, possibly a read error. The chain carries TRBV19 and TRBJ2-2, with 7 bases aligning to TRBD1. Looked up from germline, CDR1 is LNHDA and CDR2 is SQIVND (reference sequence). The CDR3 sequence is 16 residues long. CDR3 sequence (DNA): TGTGCCAGTAGTATAGACCCGGACAGGCCCACCGGGGAGCTGGTTTTT. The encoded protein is CASSIDPDRPTGELVF.

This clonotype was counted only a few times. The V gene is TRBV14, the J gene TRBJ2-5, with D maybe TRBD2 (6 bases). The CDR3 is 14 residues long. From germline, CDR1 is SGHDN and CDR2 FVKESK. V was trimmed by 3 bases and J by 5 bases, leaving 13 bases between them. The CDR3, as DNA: TGTGCCAGCAGCCATATAGCGGCAGGGGAGACCCAGTACTTC. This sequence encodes CASSHIAAGETQYF.

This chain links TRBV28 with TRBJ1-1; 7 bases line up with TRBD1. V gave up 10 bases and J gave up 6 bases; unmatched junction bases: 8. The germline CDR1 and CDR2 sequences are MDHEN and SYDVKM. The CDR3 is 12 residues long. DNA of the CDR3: TGTGCCACCTCGACAGGGTCTTCTGAAGCTTTCTTT. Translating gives CATSTGSSEAFF.

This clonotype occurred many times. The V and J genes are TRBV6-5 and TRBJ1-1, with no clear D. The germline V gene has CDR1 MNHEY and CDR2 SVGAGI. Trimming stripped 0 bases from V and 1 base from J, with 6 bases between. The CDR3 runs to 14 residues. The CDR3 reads CASSYSAKNTEAFF. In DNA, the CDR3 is TGTGCCAGCAGTTACTCTGCTAAGAACACTGAAGCTTTCTTT.

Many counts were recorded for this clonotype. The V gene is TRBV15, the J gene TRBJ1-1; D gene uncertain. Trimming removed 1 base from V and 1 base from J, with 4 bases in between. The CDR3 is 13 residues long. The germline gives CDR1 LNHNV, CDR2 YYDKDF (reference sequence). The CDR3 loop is CATSRGQNTEAFF. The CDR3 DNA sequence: TGTGCCACCAGCAGAGGACAGAACACTGAAGCTTTCTTT.

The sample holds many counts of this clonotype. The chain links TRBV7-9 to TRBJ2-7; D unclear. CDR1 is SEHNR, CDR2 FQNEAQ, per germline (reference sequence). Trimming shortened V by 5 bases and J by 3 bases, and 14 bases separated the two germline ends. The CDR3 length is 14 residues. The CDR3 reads CASSRDTLVYEQYF. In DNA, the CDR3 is TGTGCCAGCAGCCGCGACACCCTAGTCTACGAGCAGTACTTC.

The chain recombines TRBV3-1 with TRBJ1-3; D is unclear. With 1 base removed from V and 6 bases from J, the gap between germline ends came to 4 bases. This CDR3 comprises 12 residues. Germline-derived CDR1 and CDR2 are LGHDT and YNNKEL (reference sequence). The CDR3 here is CASSQVENTIYF. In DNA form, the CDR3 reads TGTGCCAGCAGCCAAGTGGAAAACACCATATATTTT. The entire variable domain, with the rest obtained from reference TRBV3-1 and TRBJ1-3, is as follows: DTAVSQTPKYLVTQMGNDKSIKCEQNLGHDTMYWYKQDSKKFLKIMFSYNNKELIINETVPNRFSPKSPDKAHLNLHINSLELGDSAVYFCASSQVENTIYFGEGSWLTVV.

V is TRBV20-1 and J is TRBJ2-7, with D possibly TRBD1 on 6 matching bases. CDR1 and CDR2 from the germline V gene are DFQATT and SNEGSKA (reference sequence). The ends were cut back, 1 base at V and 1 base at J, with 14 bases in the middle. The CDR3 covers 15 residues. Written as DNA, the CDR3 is TGCAGTGCTAGAGTCCCCAGGGGTGGGTCCTACGAGCAGTACTTC. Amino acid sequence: CSARVPRGGSYEQYF.

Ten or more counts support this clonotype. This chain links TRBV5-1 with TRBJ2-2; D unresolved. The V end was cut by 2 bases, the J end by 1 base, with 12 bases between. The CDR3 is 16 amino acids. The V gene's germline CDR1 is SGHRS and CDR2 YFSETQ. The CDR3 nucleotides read TGCGCCAGCAGCTTCGACCGGACGGTGAACACCGGGGAGCTGTTTTTT. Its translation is CASSFDRTVNTGELFF.

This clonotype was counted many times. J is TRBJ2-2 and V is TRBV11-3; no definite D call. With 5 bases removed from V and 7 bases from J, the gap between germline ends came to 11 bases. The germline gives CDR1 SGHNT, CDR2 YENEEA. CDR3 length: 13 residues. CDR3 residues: CASSPPEGGELFF. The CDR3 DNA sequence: TGTGCCAGCAGCCCACCAGAAGGCGGGGAGCTGTTTTTT.

The CDR3 protein is CASSLGGGQGYSPLHF. In DNA form, the CDR3 reads TGTGCCAGCAGCTTAGGAGGGGGACAGGGGTATTCACCCCTCCACTTT. The chain employs TRBV7-2 and TRBJ1-6; 10 positions match TRBD1. The V gene end was trimmed by 1 base and the J gene end by 8 bases; junction bases not matched to a gene: 5. Germline CDR1 reads SGHTA; CDR2 reads FQGNSA. The CDR3 is 16 amino acids.

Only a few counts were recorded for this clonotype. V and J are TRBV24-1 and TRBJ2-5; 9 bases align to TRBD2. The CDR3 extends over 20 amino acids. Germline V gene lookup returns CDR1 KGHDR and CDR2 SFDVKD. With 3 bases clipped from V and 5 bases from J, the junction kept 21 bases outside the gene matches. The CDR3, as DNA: TGTGCCACCAGTGATCCATCCCCGGGCCAACTGCGGGAGGGCCGGGAGACCCAGTACTTC. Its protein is CATSDPSPGQLREGRETQYF.

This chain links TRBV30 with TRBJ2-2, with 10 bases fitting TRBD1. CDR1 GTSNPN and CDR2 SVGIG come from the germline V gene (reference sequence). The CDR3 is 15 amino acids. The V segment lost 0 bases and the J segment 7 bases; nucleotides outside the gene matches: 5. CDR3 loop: CAWSVGTGVVGELFF. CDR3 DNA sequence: TGTGCCTGGAGTGTGGGGACAGGGGTAGTCGGGGAGCTGTTTTTT. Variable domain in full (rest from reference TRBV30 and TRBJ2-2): SQTIHQWPATLVQPVGSPLSLECTVEGTSNPNLYWYRQAAGRGLQLLFYSVGIGQISSEVPQNLSASRPQDRQFILSSKKLLLSDSGFYLCAWSVGTGVVGELFFGEGSRLTVL.

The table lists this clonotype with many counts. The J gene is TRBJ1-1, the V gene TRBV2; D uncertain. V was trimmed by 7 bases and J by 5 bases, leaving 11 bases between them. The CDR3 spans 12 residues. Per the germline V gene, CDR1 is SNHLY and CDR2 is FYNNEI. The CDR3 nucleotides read TGTGCCAGCATGGGGTGGGATACTGAAGCTTTCTTT. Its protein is CASMGWDTEAFF.

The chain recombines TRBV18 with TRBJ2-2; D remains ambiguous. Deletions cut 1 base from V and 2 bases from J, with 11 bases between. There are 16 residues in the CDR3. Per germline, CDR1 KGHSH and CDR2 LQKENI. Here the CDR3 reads CASSPRLEVNTGELFF. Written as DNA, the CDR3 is TGTGCCAGCTCACCACGATTGGAAGTAAACACCGGGGAGCTGTTTTTT.

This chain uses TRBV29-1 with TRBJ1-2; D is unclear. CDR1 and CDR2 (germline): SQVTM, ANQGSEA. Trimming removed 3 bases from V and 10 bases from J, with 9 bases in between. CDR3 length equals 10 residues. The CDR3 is CSVDPETYTF. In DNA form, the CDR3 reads TGCAGCGTTGACCCCGAGACCTACACCTTC.

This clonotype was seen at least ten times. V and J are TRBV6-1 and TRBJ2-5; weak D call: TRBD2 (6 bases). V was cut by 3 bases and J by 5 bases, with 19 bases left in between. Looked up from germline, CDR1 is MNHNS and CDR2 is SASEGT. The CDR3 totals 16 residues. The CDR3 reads CASSDPDKEGWETQYF. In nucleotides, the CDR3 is TGTGCCAGCAGTGACCCCGACAAGGAGGGATGGGAGACCCAGTACTTC.

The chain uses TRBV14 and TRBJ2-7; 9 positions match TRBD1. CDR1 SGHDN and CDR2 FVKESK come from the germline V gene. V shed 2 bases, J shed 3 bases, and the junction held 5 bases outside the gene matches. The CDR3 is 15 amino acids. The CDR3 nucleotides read TGTGCCAGCAGCCAACCTGAGACAGGGGGCTACGAGCAGTACTTC. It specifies CASSQPETGGYEQYF.

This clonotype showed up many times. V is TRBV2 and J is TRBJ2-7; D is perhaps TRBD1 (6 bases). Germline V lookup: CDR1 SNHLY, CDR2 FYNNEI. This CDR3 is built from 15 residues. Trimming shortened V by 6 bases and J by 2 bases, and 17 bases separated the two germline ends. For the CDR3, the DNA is TGTGCCAGCAGACAAGGGGGTGGCGGAACCTACGAGCAGTACTTC. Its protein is CASRQGGGGTYEQYF.

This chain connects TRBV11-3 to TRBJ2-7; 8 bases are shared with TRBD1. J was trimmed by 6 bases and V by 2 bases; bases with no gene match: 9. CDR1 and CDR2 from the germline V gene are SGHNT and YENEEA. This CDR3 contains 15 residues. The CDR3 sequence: CASSLSGTGATEQYF. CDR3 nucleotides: TGTGCCAGCAGCTTATCAGGGACAGGAGCAACCGAGCAGTACTTC.

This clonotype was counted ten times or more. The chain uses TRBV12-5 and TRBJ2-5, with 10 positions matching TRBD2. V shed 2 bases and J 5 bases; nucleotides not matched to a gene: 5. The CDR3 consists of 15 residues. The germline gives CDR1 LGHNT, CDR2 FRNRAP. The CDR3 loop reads CASGLSSGRSETQYF. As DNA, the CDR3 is TGTGCTAGTGGTTTGTCTAGCGGGAGAAGCGAGACCCAGTACTTC.

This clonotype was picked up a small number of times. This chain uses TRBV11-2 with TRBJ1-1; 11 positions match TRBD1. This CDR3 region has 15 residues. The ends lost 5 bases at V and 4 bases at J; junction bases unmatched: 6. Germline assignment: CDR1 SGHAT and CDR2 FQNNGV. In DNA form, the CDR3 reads TGTGCCAGCAGCGCCCCGGGGACAGGGGGCACTGAAGCTTTCTTT. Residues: CASSAPGTGGTEAFF.

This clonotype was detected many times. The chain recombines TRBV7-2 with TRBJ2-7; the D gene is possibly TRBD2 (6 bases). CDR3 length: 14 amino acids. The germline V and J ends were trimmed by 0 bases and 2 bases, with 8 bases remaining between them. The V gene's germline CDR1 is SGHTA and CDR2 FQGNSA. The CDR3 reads CASSLAGRTYEQYF. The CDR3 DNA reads TGTGCCAGCAGCTTAGCGGGGAGGACCTACGAGCAGTACTTC.

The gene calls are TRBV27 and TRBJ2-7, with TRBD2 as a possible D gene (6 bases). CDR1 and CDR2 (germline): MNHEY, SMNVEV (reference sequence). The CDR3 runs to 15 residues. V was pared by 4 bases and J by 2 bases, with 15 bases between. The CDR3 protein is CASSSQLAPAYEQYF. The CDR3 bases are TGTGCCAGCAGTTCCCAACTAGCTCCAGCCTACGAGCAGTACTTC.

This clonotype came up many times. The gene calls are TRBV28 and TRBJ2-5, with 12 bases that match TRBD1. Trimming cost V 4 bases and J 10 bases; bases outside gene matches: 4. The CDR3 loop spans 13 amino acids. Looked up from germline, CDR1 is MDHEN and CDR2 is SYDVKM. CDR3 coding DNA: TGTGCCAGCAGTTACCGGGACAGGGGGCTCCAGTACTTC. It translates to CASSYRDRGLQYF.

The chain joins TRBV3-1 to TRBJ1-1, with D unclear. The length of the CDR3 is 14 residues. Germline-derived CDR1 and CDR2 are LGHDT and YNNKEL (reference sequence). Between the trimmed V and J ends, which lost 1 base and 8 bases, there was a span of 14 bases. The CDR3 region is CASSQGISNSEAFF. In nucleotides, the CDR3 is TGTGCCAGCAGCCAAGGGATTTCGAACTCGGAAGCTTTCTTT. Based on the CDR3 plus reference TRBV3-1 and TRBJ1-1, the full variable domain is DTAVSQTPKYLVTQMGNDKSIKCEQNLGHDTMYWYKQDSKKFLKIMFSYNNKELIINETVPNRFSPKSPDKAHLNLHINSLELGDSAVYFCASSQGISNSEAFFGQGTRLTVV.